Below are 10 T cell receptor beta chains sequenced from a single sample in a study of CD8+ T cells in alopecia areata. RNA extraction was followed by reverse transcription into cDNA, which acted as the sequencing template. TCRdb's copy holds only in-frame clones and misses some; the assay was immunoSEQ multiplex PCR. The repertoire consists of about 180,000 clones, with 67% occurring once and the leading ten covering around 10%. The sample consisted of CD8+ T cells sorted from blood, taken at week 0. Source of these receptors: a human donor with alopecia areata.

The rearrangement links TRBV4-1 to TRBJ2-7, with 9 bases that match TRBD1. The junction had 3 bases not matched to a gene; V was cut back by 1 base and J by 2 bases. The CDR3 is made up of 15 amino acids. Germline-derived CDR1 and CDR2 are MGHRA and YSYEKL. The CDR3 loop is CASSQGGTGTYEQYF. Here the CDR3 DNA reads TGCGCCAGCAGCCAAGGCGGGACAGGGACCTACGAGCAGTACTTC.

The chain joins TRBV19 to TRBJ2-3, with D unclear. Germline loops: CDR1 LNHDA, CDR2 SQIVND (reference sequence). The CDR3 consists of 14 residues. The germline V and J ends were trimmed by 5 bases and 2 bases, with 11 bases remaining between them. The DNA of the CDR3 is TGTGCCAGTAGTTGGGTACTGGACACAGATACGCAGTATTTT. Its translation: CASSWVLDTDTQYF.

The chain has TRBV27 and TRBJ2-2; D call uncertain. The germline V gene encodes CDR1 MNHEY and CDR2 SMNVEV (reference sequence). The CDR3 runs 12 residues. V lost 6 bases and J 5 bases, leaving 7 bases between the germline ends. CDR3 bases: TGTGCCAGCAGCCACAAGACCGGGGAGCTGTTTTTT. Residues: CASSHKTGELFF.

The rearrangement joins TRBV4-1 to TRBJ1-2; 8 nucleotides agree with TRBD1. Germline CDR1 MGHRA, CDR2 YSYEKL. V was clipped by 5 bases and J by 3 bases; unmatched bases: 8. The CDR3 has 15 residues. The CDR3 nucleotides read TGCGCCAGCAGCGTTACAGGGGGGAGGGACTATGGCTACACCTTC. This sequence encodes CASSVTGGRDYGYTF.

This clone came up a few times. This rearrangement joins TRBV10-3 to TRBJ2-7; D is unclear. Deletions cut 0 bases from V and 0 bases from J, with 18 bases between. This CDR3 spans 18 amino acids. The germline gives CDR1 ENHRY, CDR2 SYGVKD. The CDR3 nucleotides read TGTGCCATCAGTGAGTCCTATTCTCGACCCGAAAGCTCCTACGAGCAGTACTTC. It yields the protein CAISESYSRPESSYEQYF.

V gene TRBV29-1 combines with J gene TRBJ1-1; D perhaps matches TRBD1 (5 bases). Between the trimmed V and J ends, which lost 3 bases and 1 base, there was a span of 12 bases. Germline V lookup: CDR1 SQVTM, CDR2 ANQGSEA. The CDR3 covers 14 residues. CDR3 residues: CSVDRDVANTEAFF. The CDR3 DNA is TGCAGCGTTGATCGGGACGTCGCGAACACTGAAGCTTTCTTT.

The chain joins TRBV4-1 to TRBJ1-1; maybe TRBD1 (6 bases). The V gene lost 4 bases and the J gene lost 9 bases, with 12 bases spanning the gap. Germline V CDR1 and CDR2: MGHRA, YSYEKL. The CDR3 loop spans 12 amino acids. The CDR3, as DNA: TGCGCCAGCAGCCCTGGGGGCGAGAAAGCTTTCTTT. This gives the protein CASSPGGEKAFF.

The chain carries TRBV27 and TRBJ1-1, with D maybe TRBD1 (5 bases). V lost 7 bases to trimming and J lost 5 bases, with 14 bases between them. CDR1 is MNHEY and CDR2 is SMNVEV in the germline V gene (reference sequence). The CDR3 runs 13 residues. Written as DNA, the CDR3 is TGTGCCAGCACCCCTGGGGGGGGGACTGAAGCTTTCTTT. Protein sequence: CASTPGGGTEAFF.

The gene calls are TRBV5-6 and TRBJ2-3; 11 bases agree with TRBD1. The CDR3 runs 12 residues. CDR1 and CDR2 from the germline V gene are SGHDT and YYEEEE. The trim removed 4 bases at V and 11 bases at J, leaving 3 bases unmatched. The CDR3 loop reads CASSPGQGEQYF. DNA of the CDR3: TGTGCCAGCAGCCCGGGACAGGGGGAGCAGTATTTT. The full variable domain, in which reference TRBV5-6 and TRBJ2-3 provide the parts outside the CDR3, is DAGVTQSPTHLIKTRGQQVTLRCSPKSGHDTVSWYQQALGQGPQFIFQYYEEEERQRGNFPDRFSGHQFPNYSSELNVNALLLGDSALYLCASSPGQGEQYFGPGTRLTVL.

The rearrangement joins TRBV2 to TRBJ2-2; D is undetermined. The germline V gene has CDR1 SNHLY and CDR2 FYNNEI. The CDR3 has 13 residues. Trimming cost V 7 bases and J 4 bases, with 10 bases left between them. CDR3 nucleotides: TGTGCCAGCATTATTAGCACCACCGGGGAGCTGTTTTTT. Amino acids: CASIISTTGELFF.